The table lists the clone carrying this T cell receptor beta chain with many counts. This entry is derived from a study of T cells in Graves' hyperthyroidism and ophthalmopathy. Study details: Prior to any treatment, at the point of initial diagnosis, peripheral blood was collected.

Clinical symptoms, serum thyroxine and TRAb, thyroid ultrasound and orbital computed tomography were used for the diagnoses. Isolation of PBMCs was performed on 8.5 to 10 ml fresh peripheral blood. The investigators amplified TCR beta CDR3 regions from RNA transcripts. Initially, a first-round RT-PCR of the TCR CDR3 employed the HTBI primer set. TCRdb fed the multiplex PCR reads into MiXCR, producing one record per CDR3 protein. Among 300,000 to 450,000 distinct CDR3 sequences listed, approximately 13% were seen once. The V gene's germline CDR1 is PRHDT and CDR2 FYEKMQ (reference sequence). CDR3 length: 15 amino acids. The J segment lost 3 bases and the V segment lost 5 bases, leaving 6 bases of the junction unmatched.

The sequence derives from a man aged 30 to 45 with Graves' hyperthyroidism that later progressed to Graves' ophthalmopathy. The rearrangement joins TRBV13 to TRBJ2-1, with TRBD1 matching over 8 bases. What was sequenced was blood. The CDR3 region has the DNA TGTGCCAGCAGCAGGCGACAGGGGCTCTACAATGAGCAGTTCTTC. It is translated as CASSRRQGLYNEQFF.